Listed below are T cell receptor beta chains from one sample, sequenced in a study of T cell responses to AZD1222 COVID-19 vaccine. TCRdb's copy holds only in-frame clones and misses some; the assay was immunoSEQ multiplex PCR. The sample records about 110,000 clones, about nine tenths being singletons. Sequencing used peripheral blood, obtained on day 0 of AZD1222 vaccination. The receptors stem from an adult in good health. CDR3s include the opening cysteine and the closing phenylalanine or tryptophan. Fields, in order: clone size, D gene, J gene, V gene, CDR3 protein, CDR3 DNA. D genes are given only for firm matches. A clone size is listed for some rows: how often the clone was seen (once, few, many), or a class if it is expanded.

clone size: NA
D gene: NA
J gene: TRBJ2-5
V gene: TRBV2
CDR3 protein: CASSGGPRGETQYF
CDR3 DNA: TGTGCCAGCAGTGGGGGGCCCCGGGGGGAGACCCAGTACTTC

clone size: NA
D gene: NA
J gene: TRBJ2-7
V gene: TRBV3-1/TRBV3-2
CDR3 protein: CASSQVAGRGADEQYF
CDR3 DNA: TGTGCCAGCAGCCAAGTCGCGGGCAGGGGGGCCGATGAGCAGTACTTC

clone size: NA
D gene: TRBD1
J gene: TRBJ1-2
V gene: TRBV19
CDR3 protein: CASTPGQGEYGYTF
CDR3 DNA: TGTGCCAGTACACCGGGACAGGGGGAATATGGCTACACCTTC

clone size: NA
D gene: TRBD1
J gene: TRBJ1-1
V gene: TRBV28
CDR3 protein: CASRTGTGKPEAFF
CDR3 DNA: TGTGCCAGCAGAACCGGGACAGGGAAGCCTGAAGCTTTCTTT

clone size: few
D gene: TRBD1
J gene: TRBJ1-2
V gene: TRBV9
CDR3 protein: CASSVESRGNGYTF
CDR3 DNA: TGTGCCAGCAGCGTAGAATCCAGGGGGAATGGCTACACCTTC

clone size: NA
D gene: NA
J gene: TRBJ2-7
V gene: TRBV7-2
CDR3 protein: CASSLPLGFSYEQYF
CDR3 DNA: TGTGCCAGCAGCTTACCTTTAGGTTTCTCCTACGAGCAGTACTTC

clone size: NA
D gene: NA
J gene: TRBJ2-2
V gene: TRBV28
CDR3 protein: CASRRGGSTGELFF
CDR3 DNA: TGTGCCAGCAGACGTGGGGGGTCCACCGGGGAGCTGTTTTTT

clone size: NA
D gene: TRBD1
J gene: TRBJ2-3
V gene: TRBV10-3
CDR3 protein: CAGRTGSDTQYF
CDR3 DNA: TGTGCCGGGAGGACAGGGTCGGATACGCAGTATTTT

clone size: NA
D gene: TRBD1
J gene: TRBJ2-1
V gene: TRBV19
CDR3 protein: CATILRGTVGNEQFF
CDR3 DNA: TGTGCCACCATTTTAAGAGGGACAGTGGGCAATGAGCAGTTCTTC

clone size: NA
D gene: TRBD2
J gene: TRBJ2-5
V gene: TRBV7-2
CDR3 protein: CASSLGGGAGETQYF
CDR3 DNA: TGTGCCAGCAGCTTAGGCGGGGGGGCCGGGGAGACCCAGTACTTC

clone size: few
D gene: NA
J gene: TRBJ1-1
V gene: TRBV7-2
CDR3 protein: CASSLVLGLDTEAFF
CDR3 DNA: TGTGCCAGCAGCTTAGTGTTGGGTTTGGATACTGAAGCTTTCTTT

clone size: NA
D gene: NA
J gene: TRBJ1-4
V gene: TRBV6-2/TRBV6-3
CDR3 protein: CASSYSAGNNEKLFF
CDR3 DNA: TGTGCCAGCAGTTACTCGGCAGGGAATAATGAAAAGCTGTTTTTT

clone size: NA
D gene: NA
J gene: TRBJ1-1
V gene: TRBV28
CDR3 protein: CASSLAHQNTEAFF
CDR3 DNA: TGTGCCAGCAGTTTAGCACACCAGAACACTGAAGCTTTCTTT

clone size: NA
D gene: NA
J gene: TRBJ1-4
V gene: TRBV9
CDR3 protein: CASSGTNEKLFF
CDR3 DNA: TGTGCCAGCAGCGGAACTAATGAAAAACTGTTTTTT

clone size: NA
D gene: TRBD1
J gene: TRBJ1-2
V gene: TRBV10-2
CDR3 protein: CASTPGQGPSGYTF
CDR3 DNA: TGCGCCAGCACTCCGGGACAGGGGCCGTCTGGCTACACCTTC

clone size: NA
D gene: NA
J gene: TRBJ2-3
V gene: TRBV11-2
CDR3 protein: CASSWARSDTQYF
CDR3 DNA: TGTGCCAGCAGCTGGGCTCGGTCAGATACGCAGTATTTT

clone size: NA
D gene: NA
J gene: TRBJ1-2
V gene: TRBV7-9
CDR3 protein: CASSQLVTRTAYYGYTF
CDR3 DNA: TGTGCCAGCAGCCAACTGGTCACCCGGACAGCCTACTATGGCTACACCTTC

clone size: NA
D gene: NA
J gene: TRBJ2-5
V gene: TRBV4-2
CDR3 protein: CASSQETSQETQYF
CDR3 DNA: TGTGCCAGCAGCCAAGAAACTAGCCAAGAGACCCAGTACTTC

clone size: NA
D gene: TRBD1
J gene: TRBJ1-5
V gene: TRBV4-3
CDR3 protein: CASSQGQGSNQPQHF
CDR3 DNA: TGCGCCAGCAGCCAAGGACAGGGCAGCAATCAGCCCCAGCATTTT

clone size: NA
D gene: NA
J gene: TRBJ1-1
V gene: TRBV3-1/TRBV3-2
CDR3 protein: CASSPFGNTEAFF
CDR3 DNA: TGTGCCAGCAGCCCTTTCGGGAACACTGAAGCTTTCTTT

clone size: NA
D gene: NA
J gene: TRBJ1-1
V gene: TRBV18
CDR3 protein: CASSRGQVNTEAFF
CDR3 DNA: TGTGCCAGCTCGCGCGGGCAGGTGAACACTGAAGCTTTCTTT

clone size: NA
D gene: NA
J gene: TRBJ1-1
V gene: TRBV20-1
CDR3 protein: CSASRGEVTEAFF
CDR3 DNA: TGCAGTGCTAGTCGTGGGGAGGTCACTGAAGCTTTCTTT

clone size: NA
D gene: TRBD1
J gene: TRBJ1-5
V gene: TRBV6-5
CDR3 protein: CASSQGQNSNQPQHF
CDR3 DNA: TGTGCCAGCAGCCAGGGACAGAATAGCAATCAGCCCCAGCATTTT

clone size: NA
D gene: NA
J gene: TRBJ2-1
V gene: TRBV7-3
CDR3 protein: CASSLDGVEQFF
CDR3 DNA: TGTGCCAGCAGCTTAGATGGGGTTGAGCAGTTCTTC

clone size: NA
D gene: NA
J gene: TRBJ1-5
V gene: TRBV7-2
CDR3 protein: CASSLVGTQPQHF
CDR3 DNA: TGTGCCAGCAGCTTAGTTGGGACTCAGCCCCAGCATTTT

clone size: NA
D gene: NA
J gene: TRBJ1-1
V gene: TRBV7-2
CDR3 protein: CASSYDRNTEAFF
CDR3 DNA: TGTGCCAGCAGCTACGACAGGAACACTGAAGCTTTCTTT

clone size: once
D gene: NA
J gene: TRBJ2-5
V gene: TRBV10-2
CDR3 protein: CASSQQETQYF
CDR3 DNA: TGCGCCAGCAGTCAGCAAGAGACCCAGTACTTC

clone size: NA
D gene: TRBD1
J gene: TRBJ1-4
V gene: TRBV28
CDR3 protein: CASSSTGDLNEKLFF
CDR3 DNA: TGTGCCAGCAGTTCCACAGGGGACCTAAATGAAAAACTGTTTTTT

clone size: NA
D gene: TRBD1
J gene: TRBJ1-5
V gene: TRBV27
CDR3 protein: CASSSGQGVAWDSNQPQHF
CDR3 DNA: TGTGCCAGCAGTTCGGGACAGGGGGTTGCATGGGATAGCAATCAGCCCCAGCATTTT

clone size: few
D gene: TRBD2
J gene: TRBJ2-5
V gene: TRBV14
CDR3 protein: CASSQAASGQETQYF
CDR3 DNA: TGTGCCAGCAGCCAAGCGGCTAGCGGGCAAGAGACCCAGTACTTC

clone size: once
D gene: NA
J gene: TRBJ2-7
V gene: TRBV4-3
CDR3 protein: CASSQDWTSKSYEQYF
CDR3 DNA: TGCGCCAGCAGCCAAGATTGGACATCGAAATCCTACGAGCAGTACTTC

clone size: NA
D gene: NA
J gene: TRBJ1-1
V gene: TRBV4-1
CDR3 protein: CASSPKVGQRNTEAFF
CDR3 DNA: TGCGCCAGCAGCCCTAAGGTGGGTCAGAGGAACACTGAAGCTTTCTTT

clone size: NA
D gene: NA
J gene: TRBJ2-1
V gene: TRBV5-1
CDR3 protein: CASSLAVSSYNEQFF
CDR3 DNA: TGCGCCAGCAGCTTGGCGGTAAGCTCCTACAATGAGCAGTTCTTC

clone size: NA
D gene: TRBD2
J gene: TRBJ2-1
V gene: TRBV28
CDR3 protein: CASSFFGGGANEQFF
CDR3 DNA: TGTGCCAGCAGTTTCTTCGGCGGGGGGGCGAATGAGCAGTTCTTC

clone size: NA
D gene: NA
J gene: TRBJ2-1
V gene: TRBV9
CDR3 protein: CASSVELQGANEQFF
CDR3 DNA: TGTGCCAGCAGCGTAGAGTTACAGGGCGCCAATGAGCAGTTCTTC

clone size: NA
D gene: TRBD1
J gene: TRBJ1-2
V gene: TRBV6-5
CDR3 protein: CASSREGTVIYGYTF
CDR3 DNA: TGTGCCAGCAGCCGAGAGGGGACAGTTATTTATGGCTACACCTTC

clone size: NA
D gene: NA
J gene: TRBJ2-2
V gene: TRBV7-8
CDR3 protein: CASSLAGGNTGELFF
CDR3 DNA: TGTGCCAGCAGCTTAGCGGGGGGTAACACCGGGGAGCTGTTTTTT

clone size: NA
D gene: NA
J gene: TRBJ1-1
V gene: TRBV6-2/TRBV6-3
CDR3 protein: CASSYGFGATNTEAFF
CDR3 DNA: TGTGCCAGCAGTTACGGTTTTGGGGCCACGAACACTGAAGCTTTCTTT

clone size: NA
D gene: NA
J gene: TRBJ1-2
V gene: TRBV7-2
CDR3 protein: CASSLIGGYTF
CDR3 DNA: TGTGCCAGCAGCTTAATCGGTGGCTACACCTTC

clone size: NA
D gene: TRBD2
J gene: TRBJ2-6
V gene: TRBV29-1
CDR3 protein: CSVVGGARSGANVLTF
CDR3 DNA: TGCAGCGTTGTGGGAGGGGCCCGCTCTGGGGCCAACGTCCTGACTTTC

clone size: NA
D gene: TRBD2
J gene: TRBJ2-2
V gene: TRBV28
CDR3 protein: CASSFPTQLTSGGADTGELFF
CDR3 DNA: TGTGCCAGCAGTTTCCCAACCCAACTAACTAGCGGGGGGGCGGACACCGGGGAGCTGTTTTTT

clone size: once
D gene: NA
J gene: TRBJ1-1
V gene: TRBV28
CDR3 protein: CASNEQNPNTEAFF
CDR3 DNA: TGTGCCAGCAATGAGCAGAACCCGAACACTGAAGCTTTCTTT

clone size: NA
D gene: NA
J gene: TRBJ1-1
V gene: TRBV27
CDR3 protein: CASSFQDRAEAFF
CDR3 DNA: TGTGCCAGCAGTTTTCAGGATCGTGCTGAAGCTTTCTTT

clone size: NA
D gene: NA
J gene: TRBJ2-5
V gene: TRBV7-9
CDR3 protein: CASSSTGGETQYF
CDR3 DNA: TGTGCCAGCAGCTCGACAGGTGGAGAGACCCAGTACTTC

clone size: NA
D gene: TRBD2
J gene: TRBJ2-7
V gene: TRBV20-1
CDR3 protein: CSAGGTSGNLYEQYF
CDR3 DNA: TGCAGTGCTGGTGGGACTAGCGGGAATCTCTACGAGCAGTACTTC

clone size: NA
D gene: NA
J gene: TRBJ1-1
V gene: TRBV19
CDR3 protein: CASSNTRDTEAFF
CDR3 DNA: TGTGCCAGTAGTAATACCCGGGACACTGAAGCTTTCTTT

clone size: NA
D gene: TRBD1
J gene: TRBJ1-5
V gene: TRBV4-1
CDR3 protein: CASSQVGQGVVQPQHF
CDR3 DNA: TGCGCCAGCAGCCAGGTGGGGCAGGGGGTCGTCCAGCCCCAGCATTTT

clone size: NA
D gene: NA
J gene: TRBJ1-5
V gene: TRBV19
CDR3 protein: CASSLDGTSNQPQHF
CDR3 DNA: TGTGCCAGTAGTCTGGATGGGACGAGCAATCAGCCCCAGCATTTT

clone size: NA
D gene: TRBD1
J gene: TRBJ1-2
V gene: TRBV27
CDR3 protein: CASSPFRASTGEDYGYTF
CDR3 DNA: TGTGCCAGCAGTCCGTTTAGGGCATCAACAGGGGAAGACTATGGCTACACCTTC

clone size: once
D gene: TRBD1
J gene: TRBJ2-7
V gene: TRBV6-5
CDR3 protein: CASSQPGQGAREQYF
CDR3 DNA: TGTGCCAGCAGCCAGCCGGGACAGGGGGCGCGGGAGCAGTACTTC

clone size: NA
D gene: NA
J gene: TRBJ1-1
V gene: TRBV7-2
CDR3 protein: CASSLMPTKDPNTEAFF
CDR3 DNA: TGTGCCAGCAGCTTAATGCCCACAAAGGACCCGAACACTGAAGCTTTCTTT

clone size: NA
D gene: TRBD1
J gene: TRBJ2-2
V gene: TRBV6-6
CDR3 protein: CASATGVTGELFF
CDR3 DNA: TGTGCCAGCGCGACAGGGGTGACCGGGGAGCTGTTTTTT

clone size: NA
D gene: NA
J gene: TRBJ2-7
V gene: TRBV6-6
CDR3 protein: CASSSPDISYEQYF
CDR3 DNA: TGTGCCAGCAGCTCTCCGGACATTTCCTACGAGCAGTACTTC

clone size: NA
D gene: NA
J gene: TRBJ1-5
V gene: TRBV18
CDR3 protein: CASSPPGGGSNQPQHF
CDR3 DNA: TGTGCCAGCTCACCACCGGGAGGTGGAAGCAATCAGCCCCAGCATTTT

clone size: NA
D gene: NA
J gene: TRBJ1-2
V gene: TRBV28
CDR3 protein: CASSLFQGYTF
CDR3 DNA: TGTGCCAGCAGTTTATTTCAGGGGTACACCTTC